This T cell receptor (beta chain) appears in the sequencing data of a study of shared clonotypes between healthy human individuals. About the research overall: CD4 naive and CD4 memory each took three plates per donor, while CD8 naive took two and CD8 memory one.

TCRdb keeps only in-frame clones here, not all; method: immunoSEQ multiplex PCR. This table holds roughly 680,000 clones, roughly 72% found once. V was cut by 4 bases and J by 6 bases, with 20 bases left in between. This CDR3 has 16 amino acids. CDR1 and CDR2 from the germline V gene are SGHRS and YFSETQ. The rearrangement links TRBV5-1 to TRBJ2-1; a weak D match, TRBD2 (6 bases). This TCR was recovered from a woman aged 25 to 39 in good health. The sequencing input was memory CD4+ T cells sorted from blood. Subset specified: CD45RA-negative fraction. The chain's CDR3 is CASSPPGRDLFNEQFF. The CDR3 nucleotides are TGCGCCAGCAGCCCCCCTGGCAGGGACTTATTCAATGAGCAGTTCTTC.